This passage covers 20 T cell receptor beta chains from one sample sequenced in a study of T-cell reconstitution after alpha-beta-depleted transplantation in children. Unique molecular identifiers featured in how the TCRbeta library was prepared. TCRdb reprocessed the PCR reads via MiXCR and lists one record per CDR3 protein. This table has some 260,000 distinct CDR3 sequences, more than 20% appearing once. Source: PBMCs, mostly from graft donor cells, taken 360 days after TCRalphabeta/CD19-depleted stem cell transplant. The receptors were sampled from a female patient aged 2-15 years who had a stem cell transplant for congenital amegakaryocytic thrombocytopenia, so the T cells may come from the graft donor.

This clonotype was recorded at least ten times. This chain joins TRBV29-1 and TRBJ2-3; no reliable D call. The CDR3 sequence is 13 residues long. CDR1 and CDR2 (germline): SQVTM, ANQGSEA. Trimming shortened V by 4 bases and J by 2 bases, and 10 bases separated the two germline ends. The CDR3 loop is CSVAGFFTDTQYF. The CDR3 DNA reads TGCAGCGTTGCCGGGTTCTTCACAGATACGCAGTATTTT.

This clonotype showed up just a few times. J is TRBJ2-7 and V is TRBV5-1, with TRBD2 matching over 9 bases. CDR3 length: 14 amino acids. V lost 5 bases and J lost 3; bases outside the gene matches: 6. CDR1 is SGHRS, CDR2 YFSETQ, per germline. The CDR3 loop reads CASSYRTSDYEQYF. CDR3 in DNA: TGCGCCAGCAGTTACCGGACTAGCGACTACGAGCAGTACTTC. The full variable domain, rest sourced from reference TRBV5-1 and TRBJ2-7, is KAGVTQTPRYLIKTRGQQVTLSCSPISGHRSVSWYQQTPGQGLQFLFEYFSETQRNKGNFPGRFSGRQFSNSRSEMNVSTLELGDSALYLCASSYRTSDYEQYFGPGTRLTVT.

This clonotype was counted between two and nine times. The chain's CDR3 is CSARADSSYEQYF. In DNA form, the CDR3 reads TGCAGTGCTAGAGCCGACTCCTCCTACGAGCAGTACTTC. The chain combines TRBV20-1 with TRBJ2-7; D not certain. Trimming pared 1 base from V and 0 bases from J, leaving 7 bases between. Looked up from germline, CDR1 is DFQATT and CDR2 is SNEGSKA (reference sequence). The CDR3 has 13 amino acids.

This clonotype was observed a few times. The J gene is TRBJ2-2, the V gene TRBV3-1, with D perhaps assigned TRBD1 or TRBD2 (6 bases each). The ends were cut back, 1 base at V and 3 bases at J, with 12 bases in the middle. The CDR3 sequence is 16 residues long. Germline V gives CDR1 LGHDT, CDR2 YNNKEL (reference sequence). This chain's CDR3 is CASSQVGGPDTGELFF. The CDR3, as DNA: TGTGCCAGCAGCCAAGTGGGGGGCCCGGACACCGGGGAGCTGTTTTTT.

The chain has TRBV20-1 and TRBJ2-1; 7 bases match TRBD2. The CDR3 is 14 amino acids. Germline values: CDR1 DFQATT, CDR2 SNEGSKA (reference sequence). V gave up 3 bases and J gave up 12 bases; unmatched junction bases: 14. CDR3 region: CSASRGGYNEGQFF. CDR3 coding DNA: TGCAGTGCTAGTCGCGGGGGATATAATGAGGGGCAGTTCTTC.

The chain joins TRBV28 to TRBJ2-7; D is undetermined. The CDR3 sequence is 13 residues long. Trimming removed 4 bases from V and 4 bases from J, with 11 bases in between. CDR1 and CDR2 (germline): MDHEN, SYDVKM. In nucleotides, the CDR3 is TGTGCCAGCAGTTCCATTGCCCTTTACGAGCAGTACTTC. This sequence encodes CASSSIALYEQYF.

V usage is TRBV4-3 and J usage is TRBJ2-2; D may be TRBD1 (5 bases). Trimming pared 3 bases from V and 5 bases from J, leaving 16 bases between. The CDR3 is 16 amino acids. CDR1 is LGHNA and CDR2 is YSLEER in the germline V gene. The CDR3 protein is CASSQRSTGFTGELFF. Written as DNA, the CDR3 is TGCGCCAGCAGCCAGCGCTCAACAGGTTTTACCGGGGAGCTGTTTTTT.

This clonotype has just a few counts. V usage is TRBV20-1 and J usage is TRBJ1-2, with D uncertain. Germline CDR1 is DFQATT and CDR2 is SNEGSKA (reference sequence). Trimming took off 0 bases at V and 1 base at J, with 9 bases between the two ends. This CDR3 contains 14 residues. The CDR3 region is CSARDVALNYGYTF. CDR3 nucleotides: TGCAGTGCTAGAGATGTTGCACTTAACTATGGCTACACCTTC.

This clonotype was observed at least ten times. The V gene is TRBV10-3, the J gene TRBJ1-1; D not resolved. Trimming cost V 0 bases and J 1 base, with 6 bases left between them. Germline V gene sequence: CDR1 ENHRY, CDR2 SYGVKD. This CDR3 spans 14 amino acids. CDR3 DNA sequence: TGTGCCATCAGTGAGTCAAGATCGAACACTGAAGCTTTCTTT. It encodes CAISESRSNTEAFF.

This chain links TRBV6-2 or TRBV6-3 with TRBJ2-1, with D unresolved. The ends were cut back, 2 bases at V and 1 base at J, with 15 bases in the middle. CDR3 length: 17 residues. Germline V gene data show CDR1 as MNHEY and CDR2 as SVGEGT. The CDR3 nucleotides read TGTGCCAGCAGTTACCTCCGAACAATTTCGTCCTACAATGAGCAGTTCTTC. Protein sequence: CASSYLRTISSYNEQFF.

The gene calls are TRBV5-6 and TRBJ1-2; the D is unclear. Per germline, CDR1 SGHDT and CDR2 YYEEEE. The CDR3 is 16 amino acids. The V gene lost 4 bases and the J gene lost 4 bases, with 20 bases spanning the gap. In DNA, the CDR3 is TGTGCCAGCAGCAACAATGATGCGCGGGGAAGCTATGGCTACACCTTC. This translates into CASSNNDARGSYGYTF.

The chain recombines TRBV28 with TRBJ2-1; D unresolved. Germline V gene data show CDR1 as MDHEN and CDR2 as SYDVKM. CDR3 size: 16 residues. The ends were cut back, 4 bases at V and 4 bases at J, with 17 bases in the middle. In DNA form, the CDR3 reads TGTGCCAGCAGTTCCGGATTTATCTTCCCGTACAATGAGCAGTTCTTC. Protein sequence: CASSSGFIFPYNEQFF. Full variable domain (outside the CDR3, taken from reference TRBV28 and TRBJ2-1): DVKVTQSSRYLVKRTGEKVFLECVQDMDHENMFWYRQDPGLGLRLIYFSYDVKMKEKGDIPEGYSVSREKKERFSLILESASTNQTSMYLCASSSGFIFPYNEQFFGPGTRLTVL.

Turning to this clonotype: Compared with germline, one end of the junction differs, possibly owing to a read error. The chain combines TRBV6-2 or TRBV6-3 with TRBJ2-7; D perhaps matches TRBD2 (6 bases). Germline CDR1 is MNHEY and CDR2 is SVGEGT. CDR3 length: 14 amino acids. CDR3 bases: TGTACCAGCTCCGGAGCGGGTGCGTTAAACGAGCAGTACTTC. It encodes CTSSGAGALNEQYF.

The V call is TRBV7-9, the J call TRBJ2-5; D uncertain. The germline V gene has CDR1 SEHNR and CDR2 FQNEAQ (reference sequence). The CDR3 covers 13 residues. V was pared by 8 bases and J by 1 base, with 11 bases between. The CDR3 coding sequence is TGTGCCAGCGTTTCGCCAGGCCAAGAGACCCAGTACTTC. The encoded protein is CASVSPGQETQYF.

This clonotype occurred a few times. The J gene is TRBJ2-3, the V gene TRBV12-3 or TRBV12-4; 10 bases agree with TRBD1. J was trimmed by 6 bases and V by 2 bases; bases with no gene match: 5. The CDR3 covers 15 residues. The CDR3 spells CASSLRQGAGDTQYF. CDR3 sequence (DNA): TGTGCCAGCAGTTTAAGACAGGGGGCGGGGGATACGCAGTATTTT.

This rearrangement joins TRBV10-3 to TRBJ1-6, with D tentatively TRBD1 (5 bases). Trimming stripped 6 bases from V and 10 bases from J, with 16 bases between. Looked up from germline, CDR1 is ENHRY and CDR2 is SYGVKD. This CDR3 has 14 residues. CDR3 protein: CAIRTGTVGSPLHF. The CDR3 nucleotides read TGTGCCATCAGGACCGGGACTGTGGGATCACCCCTCCACTTT.

This clonotype turned up a few times. The chain recombines TRBV4-2 with TRBJ2-7, with 11 bases aligning to TRBD2. The CDR3 runs to 18 residues. Germline CDR1 and CDR2: LGHNA and YNFKEQ. J lost 2 bases, V lost 1 base, and 10 bases had no gene match. This CDR3 is CASSQVGTSGLSAYEQYF. As DNA, the CDR3 is TGTGCCAGCAGCCAAGTCGGGACTAGCGGTCTAAGCGCCTACGAGCAGTACTTC.

This clonotype has just a few counts. V usage is TRBV4-1 and J usage is TRBJ2-5; 14 positions match TRBD2. Trimming at V came to 3 bases and at J to 7 bases, leaving 4 bases not matched to a gene. This CDR3 has 15 amino acids. CDR1 and CDR2 from the germline V gene are MGHRA and YSYEKL. The CDR3 coding sequence is TGCGCCAGCAGCCAGGGACTAGCGGGAGAAAGGACCCAGTACTTC. As protein: CASSQGLAGERTQYF.

The J gene is TRBJ2-2, the V gene TRBV6-5; perhaps D is TRBD1 or TRBD2 (5 bases each). V was pared by 2 bases and J by 6 bases, with 25 bases between. Per the germline V gene, CDR1 is MNHEY and CDR2 is SVGAGI. The CDR3 length is 19 residues. The CDR3 reads CASSYRGRGYYMGAGELFF. The CDR3 DNA is TGTGCCAGCAGTTACAGGGGACGGGGATATTATATGGGGGCCGGGGAGCTGTTTTTT.

In its sample, this clonotype was seen many times. The V call is TRBV5-1, the J call TRBJ2-1, with no clear D. V gave up 0 bases and J gave up 7 bases, with 8 bases separating them. Per germline, CDR1 SGHRS and CDR2 YFSETQ. The CDR3 extends over 13 amino acids. The CDR3 here is CASSLGPPNEQFF. Here the CDR3 DNA reads TGCGCCAGCAGCTTGGGACCGCCGAATGAGCAGTTCTTC. Filled out from reference TRBV5-1 and TRBJ2-1, the complete variable domain reads KAGVTQTPRYLIKTRGQQVTLSCSPISGHRSVSWYQQTPGQGLQFLFEYFSETQRNKGNFPGRFSGRQFSNSRSEMNVSTLELGDSALYLCASSLGPPNEQFFGPGTRLTVL.